These 22 T cell receptor beta chains were all obtained from the same sample, sequenced in a study of early T cells in non-severe SARS-CoV-2 infection. TCRdb processed the 5' RACE reads anew with MiXCR; each CDR3 protein has one entry. The sample has fewer than 100,000 distinct CDR3 sequences; more than 10% are singletons. Material: whole blood. These receptor sequences come from an adult who was a healthcare worker with PCR-confirmed SARS-CoV-2 infection or an uninfected control (not recorded which).

This clonotype has a count of ten or more. The gene calls are TRBV5-4 and TRBJ2-1; unclear D gene. This CDR3 contains 14 residues. Trimming pared 4 bases from V and 6 bases from J, leaving 14 bases between. Per germline, CDR1 SGHNT and CDR2 YYREEE (reference sequence). DNA for the CDR3: TGTGCCAGCAGCGCCCCACTTGGGCCCAATGAGCAGTTCTTC. Translating gives CASSAPLGPNEQFF.

The genes are TRBV20-1 and TRBJ2-7; possible D gene TRBD1, 5 bases. The V end was cut by 0 bases, the J end by 4 bases, with 13 bases between. Germline V gives CDR1 DFQATT, CDR2 SNEGSKA (reference sequence). The CDR3 is 14 amino acids. DNA of the CDR3: TGCAGTGCTAGAGACGAGACAGTCTTATACGAGCAGTACTTC. Translated, it gives CSARDETVLYEQYF.

This clonotype was recorded at least ten times. In DNA, the CDR3 is TGCAGTGCTAGAGACGGCGGAGAGGGTTACAATGAGCAGTTCTTC. Translated: CSARDGGEGYNEQFF. The rearrangement joins TRBV20-1 to TRBJ2-1, with D tentatively TRBD2 (5 bases). Germline V gives CDR1 DFQATT, CDR2 SNEGSKA (reference sequence). The germline V and J ends were trimmed by 0 bases and 4 bases, with 13 bases remaining between them. This CDR3 contains 15 residues.

This clonotype was counted a few times. This rearrangement joins TRBV5-6 to TRBJ2-2, with D unclear. Per germline, CDR1 SGHDT and CDR2 YYEEEE. The ends were cut back, 0 bases at V and 6 bases at J, with 9 bases in the middle. This CDR3 has 14 amino acids. Here the CDR3 reads CASSLDPGAGELFF. CDR3 in DNA: TGTGCCAGCAGCTTGGACCCTGGGGCCGGGGAGCTGTTTTTT.

This clonotype came up a few times. CDR3 sequence: CASSRTEDEQFF. DNA of the CDR3: TGTGCCAGCAGTCGGACTGAGGATGAGCAGTTCTTC. The rearrangement links TRBV5-4 to TRBJ2-1, with D perhaps matching TRBD2 (5 bases). The CDR3 is made up of 12 amino acids. The V and J ends lost 5 bases and 8 bases respectively, with 11 bases between them. The germline CDR1 and CDR2 sequences are SGHNT and YYREEE (reference sequence).

This clonotype occurred a few times. The chain recombines TRBV27 with TRBJ2-2, with 11 bases that match TRBD2. CDR1 and CDR2 (germline): MNHEY, SMNVEV (reference sequence). CDR3 size: 16 residues. V was pared by 7 bases and J by 3 bases, with 7 bases of the junction left unmatched. CDR3 in DNA: TGTGCCAGCACCTGGTCACTAGCGGGAGACACCGGGGAGCTGTTTTTT. It encodes CASTWSLAGDTGELFF.

This clonotype was recorded a few times. The V call is TRBV6-5, the J call TRBJ2-1; TRBD2 agrees at 7 bases. CDR1 is MNHEY and CDR2 is SVGAGI in the germline V gene. The length of the CDR3 is 15 residues. V was clipped by 6 bases and J by 7 bases; unmatched bases: 12. The CDR3 sequence is CASRGFSGKRNEQFF. The CDR3 nucleotides are TGTGCCAGCAGAGGGTTCAGCGGGAAGAGGAATGAGCAGTTCTTC.

CDR3 sequence: CSAGGQGPYEQYF. As DNA, the CDR3 is TGCAGTGCTGGGGGACAGGGCCCCTACGAGCAGTACTTC. The chain uses TRBV20-1 and TRBJ2-7, with 9 bases that match TRBD1. Trimming cost V 5 bases and J 2 bases; bases outside gene matches: 4. The germline V gene encodes CDR1 DFQATT and CDR2 SNEGSKA (reference sequence). CDR3 length equals 13 residues.

V is TRBV2 and J is TRBJ1-5, with 9 positions matching TRBD1. The germline V gene encodes CDR1 SNHLY and CDR2 FYNNEI. Trimming took 6 bases from V and 1 from J; bases not matched to a gene: 4. The length of the CDR3 is 15 residues. CDR3 amino acids: CASRGQGLSNQPQHF. CDR3 nucleotides: TGTGCCAGCAGGGGACAGGGCCTAAGCAATCAGCCCCAGCATTTT.

This clonotype has just a few counts. V gene TRBV11-2 combines with J gene TRBJ2-3; 9 bases agree with TRBD2. Germline V gene lookup returns CDR1 SGHAT and CDR2 FQNNGV. Unmatched junction bases numbered 5, after V lost 1 base and J lost 0 bases. The CDR3 runs to 17 residues. CDR3 sequence: CASSLVSSGTSTDTQYF. The CDR3 DNA reads TGTGCCAGCAGCTTAGTTTCTAGCGGGACTAGCACAGATACGCAGTATTTT.

The rearrangement uses TRBV6-2 or TRBV6-3 and TRBJ1-5; D not resolved. Germline CDR1 reads MNHEY; CDR2 reads SVGEGT. The CDR3 is made up of 8 amino acids. V lost 10 bases and J lost 12, with 7 bases in between. The DNA of the CDR3 is TGTGCCACCCTATGCCAGCATTTT. Protein sequence: CATLCQHF.

The V call is TRBV29-1, the J call TRBJ2-3; D is ambiguous. V lost 1 base and J lost 2, with 4 bases in between. CDR1 SQVTM and CDR2 ANQGSEA come from the germline V gene. This CDR3 has 12 amino acids. CDR3 region: CSVEVFTDTQYF. As DNA, the CDR3 is TGCAGCGTTGAAGTCTTCACAGATACGCAGTATTTT.

This clonotype came up a few times. The V gene is TRBV24-1, the J gene TRBJ1-3; D remains ambiguous. CDR1 is KGHDR and CDR2 is SFDVKD in the germline V gene. The CDR3 is made up of 15 amino acids. The V end was cut by 4 bases, the J end by 0 bases, with 9 bases between. CDR3 protein: CATSDPSPSGNTIYF. CDR3 bases: TGTGCCACCAGTGACCCTTCGCCCTCTGGAAACACCATATATTTT.

This clonotype was detected ten times or more. The rearrangement joins TRBV2 to TRBJ2-4; D call uncertain. Germline V gene sequence: CDR1 SNHLY, CDR2 FYNNEI. V was clipped by 0 bases and J by 4 bases, with 7 bases between them. This CDR3 contains 14 residues. CDR3 sequence (DNA): TGTGCCAGCAGTGAAGCCGAGTCGAAAAACATTCAGTACTTC. Its translation: CASSEAESKNIQYF.

The chain carries TRBV7-9 and TRBJ2-7, with D possibly being TRBD2 (5 bases). V gave up 2 bases and J gave up 3 bases, with 20 bases separating them. The germline CDR1 and CDR2 sequences are SEHNR and FQNEAQ (reference sequence). CDR3 size: 17 residues. The CDR3 reads CASSLPIATPGSYEQYF. CDR3 sequence (DNA): TGTGCCAGCAGCTTACCAATAGCTACCCCGGGAAGCTACGAGCAGTACTTC.

In its sample, this clonotype was seen many times. The rearrangement uses TRBV5-6 and TRBJ2-1; no reliable D call. This CDR3 spans 14 amino acids. Germline loops: CDR1 SGHDT, CDR2 YYEEEE. Trimming took 0 bases from V and 4 from J, leaving 8 bases between them. CDR3: CASSLVGGYNEQFF. Here the CDR3 DNA reads TGTGCCAGCAGCTTGGTAGGTGGGTACAATGAGCAGTTCTTC.

V and J are TRBV28 and TRBJ2-5; no clear D gene. Deletions cut 4 bases from V and 7 bases from J, with 7 bases between. The CDR3 length is 11 residues. In germline, CDR1 is MDHEN, CDR2 SYDVKM. The CDR3 DNA follows: TGTGCCAGCAGTTCGATAGGGACCCAGTACTTC. Translating it yields CASSSIGTQYF.

This clonotype was counted between two and nine times. The V and J genes are TRBV4-1 and TRBJ1-5; D gene uncertain. The ends were cut back, 3 bases at V and 0 bases at J, with 6 bases in the middle. This CDR3 has 14 amino acids. Germline CDR1 and CDR2: MGHRA and YSYEKL. In nucleotides, the CDR3 is TGCGCCAGCAGCCAGTTTTATAGCAATCAGCCCCAGCATTTT. Translated, it gives CASSQFYSNQPQHF.

The table lists this clonotype with many counts. The chain links TRBV7-6 to TRBJ2-7, with D possibly called TRBD1 or TRBD2 (5 bases each). Germline V CDR1 and CDR2: SGHVS, FNYEAQ. Trimming took off 3 bases at V and 7 bases at J, with 16 bases between the two ends. The CDR3 extends over 14 amino acids. The CDR3 spells CASSLGPLDGEQYF. For the CDR3, the DNA is TGTGCCAGCAGCTTGGGACCCCTTGATGGGGAGCAGTACTTC.

This clonotype was seen only a few times. The CDR3, as DNA: TGCGCCAGCAGCTTGGGTCTAGCGGGGGATCCCTACGAGCAGTACTTC. Amino acid sequence: CASSLGLAGDPYEQYF. The V gene is TRBV5-1, the J gene TRBJ2-7; TRBD2 matches at 10 bases. The V segment lost 0 bases and the J segment 2 bases; nucleotides outside the gene matches: 5. The CDR3 consists of 16 residues. Per the germline V gene, CDR1 is SGHRS and CDR2 is YFSETQ.

This clonotype occurred many times. V gene TRBV28 combines with J gene TRBJ2-2; D ambiguous. V gave up 7 bases and J gave up 0 bases, with 6 bases separating them. The V gene's germline CDR1 is MDHEN and CDR2 SYDVKM. This CDR3 spans 13 amino acids. CDR3 nucleotide sequence: TGTGCCAGCAAGAGTCCGAACACCGGGGAGCTGTTTTTT. Translation: CASKSPNTGELFF.

The sample holds many counts of this clonotype. This chain connects TRBV12-3 or TRBV12-4 to TRBJ2-1, with 7 bases aligning to TRBD2. CDR3 length: 12 residues. V trimming: 5 bases; J trimming: 6 bases; junction bases outside the gene matches: 1. The CDR3 nucleotides are TGTGCCAGCAGTGGGGAGGGCAATGAGCAGTTCTTC. Amino acids: CASSGEGNEQFF.